Here is one T cell receptor beta chain with its context. Antigen specificity is unknown. This sample was included in a study of cytomegalovirus exposure and HLA in healthy donors. Primers included in the PCR were 60 Vbeta and 13 Jbeta primers. Only in-frame clones appear in the TCRdb table, and some are missing; sequencing was by immunoSEQ multiplex PCR. The table lists around 92,000 clones, roughly 80% of them singletons, with approximately 15% in the top ten. Trimming took 3 bases from V and 10 from J, leaving 8 bases between them. The CDR3 runs to 12 residues. The germline V gene has CDR1 SGDLS and CDR2 YYNGEE. Findings and limits, study-wide: Indistinguishable V segments, including TRBV6-2 and TRBV6-3, were excluded. Fewer N-insertions than the 666-donor mean were reportedly shown by an Asian-associated ancestry cluster in a later analysis.

The clonotype originates from a man between 60 and 70 years old in good health and CMV-seropositive. The sequencing input was PBMCs. The chain has TRBV9 and TRBJ1-6; no clear D gene. The CDR3 sequence is CASSGGDSPLHF. In DNA form, the CDR3 reads TGTGCCAGCAGCGGCGGTGACTCACCCCTCCACTTT.